Listed below are T cell receptor beta chains from one sample, sequenced in a study of blood T cell repertoires in COVID-19. Only in-frame clones appear in the TCRdb table, and some are missing; sequencing was by immunoSEQ multiplex PCR. The sample has roughly 97,000 clones, 85% to 90% seen once. The specimen sequenced was peripheral blood. These TCRs come from a man aged 50-60 years with acute or convalescent COVID-19. Both conserved end residues are part of each CDR3. The D gene is left open where the match is weak. Expanded clones are given a class, and other clones once, few, many or no size at all.

cdr3_aa: CASSPRQLNTEAFF
cdr3_nt: TGTGCCAGCAGCCCCAGACAGTTGAACACTGAAGCTTTCTTT
d_call: NA
j_call: TRBJ1-1
clone_size: NA
v_call: TRBV7-9

cdr3_aa: CASRAWGAGELFF
cdr3_nt: TGTGCCAGCAGAGCTTGGGGGGCCGGGGAGCTGTTTTTT
d_call: NA
j_call: TRBJ2-2
clone_size: few
v_call: TRBV28

cdr3_aa: CASSRGTGYRYEQYF
cdr3_nt: TGTGCCAGCAGCCGAGGGACAGGGTATCGGTACGAGCAGTACTTC
d_call: TRBD1
j_call: TRBJ2-7
clone_size: NA
v_call: TRBV4-2

cdr3_aa: CASRILAARGTGELFF
cdr3_nt: TGTGCCAGCAGAATCTTAGCGGCGCGGGGCACCGGGGAGCTGTTTTTT
d_call: NA
j_call: TRBJ2-2
clone_size: NA
v_call: TRBV27

cdr3_aa: CASSELGWSTEAFF
cdr3_nt: TGTGCCAGCAGTGAATTGGGTTGGAGCACTGAAGCTTTCTTT
d_call: NA
j_call: TRBJ1-1
clone_size: NA
v_call: TRBV2

cdr3_aa: CASSLLGGARTYNEQFF
cdr3_nt: TGTGCCAGCAGTTTATTGGGGGGGGCGAGGACCTACAATGAGCAGTTCTTC
d_call: NA
j_call: TRBJ2-1
clone_size: NA
v_call: TRBV27

cdr3_aa: CASSEGGRGYGYTF
cdr3_nt: TGTGCCAGCAGTGAAGGTGGCAGGGGCTATGGCTACACCTTC
d_call: NA
j_call: TRBJ1-2
clone_size: NA
v_call: TRBV2

cdr3_aa: CASGSLAGEETGELFF
cdr3_nt: TGTGCCAGCGGGTCTTTAGCGGGAGAAGAGACCGGGGAGCTGTTTTTT
d_call: TRBD2
j_call: TRBJ2-2
clone_size: NA
v_call: TRBV28

cdr3_aa: CARPRATPGDNEQFF
cdr3_nt: TGTGCCAGACCCAGGGCGACCCCGGGAGACAATGAGCAGTTCTTC
d_call: NA
j_call: TRBJ2-1
clone_size: NA
v_call: TRBV19

cdr3_aa: CASSTDRISGGRETQYF
cdr3_nt: TGTGCCAGCAGCACAGATCGCATTTCCGGGGGGCGGGAGACCCAGTACTTC
d_call: NA
j_call: TRBJ2-5
clone_size: NA
v_call: TRBV13

cdr3_aa: CASSPTGDSYGYTF
cdr3_nt: TGCGCCAGCAGCCCTACAGGGGACAGCTACGGCTACACCTTC
d_call: TRBD1
j_call: TRBJ1-2
clone_size: NA
v_call: TRBV5-1

cdr3_aa: CASSPDSGSEQYF
cdr3_nt: TGTGCCAGCTCACCAGATAGCGGGAGTGAGCAGTATTTT
d_call: TRBD2
j_call: TRBJ2-3
clone_size: many
v_call: TRBV18

cdr3_aa: CASGLDTDHSTNEKLFF
cdr3_nt: TGTGCTAGTGGTTTGGATACAGATCATTCAACTAATGAAAAACTGTTTTTT
d_call: NA
j_call: TRBJ1-4
clone_size: NA
v_call: TRBV12-5

cdr3_aa: CAWRSPGQGTEAFF
cdr3_nt: TGTGCCTGGCGCTCACCGGGACAGGGTACTGAAGCTTTCTTT
d_call: TRBD1
j_call: TRBJ1-1
clone_size: once
v_call: TRBV30

cdr3_aa: CSSGLAGYNEQFF
cdr3_nt: TGCAGCTCCGGACTAGCGGGGTACAATGAGCAGTTCTTC
d_call: TRBD2
j_call: TRBJ2-1
clone_size: NA
v_call: TRBV29-1

cdr3_aa: CASSPRETDTGELFF
cdr3_nt: TGCGCCAGCAGCCCCCGGGAGACCGACACCGGGGAGCTGTTTTTT
d_call: NA
j_call: TRBJ2-2
clone_size: few
v_call: TRBV4-1

cdr3_aa: CASSPWTAGNTIYF
cdr3_nt: TGCGCCAGCAGCCCTTGGACAGCAGGAAACACCATATATTTT
d_call: NA
j_call: TRBJ1-3
clone_size: NA
v_call: TRBV4-1

cdr3_aa: CASSEVDGRANVLTF
cdr3_nt: TGTGCCAGCAGTGAGGTAGATGGTAGGGCCAACGTCCTGACTTTC
d_call: NA
j_call: TRBJ2-6
clone_size: NA
v_call: TRBV5-4

cdr3_aa: CASSQDSDTSLDGYTF
cdr3_nt: TGCGCCAGCAGCCAAGACTCGGACACCTCACTCGATGGCTACACCTTC
d_call: NA
j_call: TRBJ1-2
clone_size: NA
v_call: TRBV4-1

cdr3_aa: CASTMAGGETQYF
cdr3_nt: TGTGCCAGCACGATGGCAGGGGGAGAGACCCAGTACTTC
d_call: TRBD1
j_call: TRBJ2-5
clone_size: NA
v_call: TRBV28

cdr3_aa: CASISSGRAANEQFF
cdr3_nt: TGTGCCAGCATATCAAGCGGGAGGGCGGCCAATGAGCAGTTCTTC
d_call: TRBD2
j_call: TRBJ2-1
clone_size: NA
v_call: TRBV6-5

cdr3_aa: CASSQDSSDTQYF
cdr3_nt: TGTGCCAGCAGTCAGGACAGTTCAGATACGCAGTATTTT
d_call: NA
j_call: TRBJ2-3
clone_size: NA
v_call: TRBV2

cdr3_aa: CASSYGQTYEQYF
cdr3_nt: TGTGCCAGCAGTTACGGACAGACCTACGAGCAGTACTTC
d_call: NA
j_call: TRBJ2-7
clone_size: NA
v_call: TRBV27

cdr3_aa: CASSEYWWNTGELFF
cdr3_nt: TGTGCCAGCAGTGAATACTGGTGGAACACCGGGGAGCTGTTTTTT
d_call: NA
j_call: TRBJ2-2
clone_size: NA
v_call: TRBV6-4

cdr3_aa: CASSIDEGGSSYEQYF
cdr3_nt: TGTGCCAGTAGTATAGATGAAGGCGGGAGCTCCTACGAGCAGTACTTC
d_call: TRBD2
j_call: TRBJ2-7
clone_size: NA
v_call: TRBV19

cdr3_aa: CASSQEGGHSNQPQHF
cdr3_nt: TGCGCCAGCAGCCAAGAAGGCGGGCATAGCAATCAGCCCCAGCATTTT
d_call: NA
j_call: TRBJ1-5
clone_size: few
v_call: TRBV4-1

cdr3_aa: CASNPGRAYNEQFF
cdr3_nt: TGTGCCAGCAACCCAGGGAGGGCCTACAATGAGCAGTTCTTC
d_call: TRBD2
j_call: TRBJ2-1
clone_size: NA
v_call: TRBV7-9

cdr3_aa: CASSYRDLSGDTQYF
cdr3_nt: TGCGCCAGCAGCTATCGGGACTTAAGTGGAGATACGCAGTATTTT
d_call: NA
j_call: TRBJ2-3
clone_size: NA
v_call: TRBV5-1

cdr3_aa: CSVRLRVNEQFF
cdr3_nt: TGCAGCGTACGCCTCAGGGTTAATGAGCAGTTCTTC
d_call: NA
j_call: TRBJ2-1
clone_size: NA
v_call: TRBV29-1

cdr3_aa: CASSPPGVVAKNIQYF
cdr3_nt: TGTGCCAGCAGTCCCCCCGGAGTGGTAGCCAAAAACATTCAGTACTTC
d_call: NA
j_call: TRBJ2-4
clone_size: NA
v_call: TRBV28

cdr3_aa: CASSPPGANTGELFF
cdr3_nt: TGTGCCAGCAGCCCCCCCGGGGCGAACACCGGGGAGCTGTTTTTT
d_call: NA
j_call: TRBJ2-2
clone_size: NA
v_call: TRBV7-9